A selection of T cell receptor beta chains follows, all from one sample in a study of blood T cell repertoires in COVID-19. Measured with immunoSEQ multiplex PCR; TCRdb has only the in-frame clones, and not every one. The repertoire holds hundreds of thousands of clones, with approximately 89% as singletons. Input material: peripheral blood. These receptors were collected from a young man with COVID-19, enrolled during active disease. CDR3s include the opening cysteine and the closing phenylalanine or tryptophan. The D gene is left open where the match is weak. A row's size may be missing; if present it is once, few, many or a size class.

DNA: TGTGCCAGCAGCCCCCAAGGCGGGGTCGAGCAGTACTTC; CDR3: CASSPQGGVEQYF; size: .; V: TRBV5-8; J: TRBJ2-7; D: .
DNA: TGTGCCAGCAGTCTCTCGCGGGAGTCCGGGGAGCTGTTTTTT; CDR3: CASSLSRESGELFF; size: .; V: TRBV6-5; J: TRBJ2-2; D: TRBD2
DNA: TGTGCCAGCAGTGACGACAGGGCGGAAGGCTACACCTTC; CDR3: CASSDDRAEGYTF; size: .; V: TRBV6-1; J: TRBJ1-2; D: TRBD1
DNA: TGCAGCGGGGGACTAGCGGGAGGGTCCAATGAGCAGTTCTTC; CDR3: CSGGLAGGSNEQFF; size: .; V: TRBV29-1; J: TRBJ2-1; D: TRBD2
DNA: TGTGCCAGCAGCCAAACCGGGGGAACCCAAGAGACCCAGTACTTC; CDR3: CASSQTGGTQETQYF; size: .; V: TRBV4-2; J: TRBJ2-5; D: .
DNA: TGTGCCAGCAGCTTGTCGGGACTCAACTACGAGCAGTACTTC; CDR3: CASSLSGLNYEQYF; size: .; V: TRBV7-2; J: TRBJ2-7; D: .
DNA: TGTGCCAGCAGCTCTCGACTAGCGACCACAGATACGCAGTATTTT; CDR3: CASSSRLATTDTQYF; size: once; V: TRBV7-3; J: TRBJ2-3; D: TRBD2
DNA: TGTGCCAGCAGCTCTCAGAACTCTGGGGCCAACGTCCTGACTTTC; CDR3: CASSSQNSGANVLTF; size: .; V: TRBV5-4; J: TRBJ2-6; D: .
DNA: TGTGCCAGCAGCTTAGATGGCGGAAGGAACACTGAAGCTTTCTTT; CDR3: CASSLDGGRNTEAFF; size: .; V: TRBV7-2; J: TRBJ1-1; D: .
DNA: TGTGCCAGCAGTTTACAGGTTAATCAGCCCCAGCATTTT; CDR3: CASSLQVNQPQHF; size: .; V: TRBV12-3/TRBV12-4; J: TRBJ1-5; D: .
DNA: TGTGCCTGGAGTATTGCGGGGGGGGAGCAGTACTTC; CDR3: CAWSIAGGEQYF; size: once; V: TRBV30; J: TRBJ2-7; D: TRBD2
DNA: TGTGCCAGCAGCTCTCTGAGGCTAGGGGCCAATGAGCAGTTCTTC; CDR3: CASSSLRLGANEQFF; size: .; V: TRBV7-2; J: TRBJ2-1; D: .
DNA: TGCGCCAGCAGCCTTACAGGGGGCAATCAGCCCCAGCATTTT; CDR3: CASSLTGGNQPQHF; size: .; V: TRBV5-1; J: TRBJ1-5; D: TRBD1
DNA: TGTGCCAGCAGCTTAGCGGGGGGGCGTAGGACCGGGGAGCTGTTTTTT; CDR3: CASSLAGGRRTGELFF; size: .; V: TRBV7-8; J: TRBJ2-2; D: .
DNA: TGCGCCAGCAGCCGACAGGGGCTCTATGGCTACACCTTC; CDR3: CASSRQGLYGYTF; size: few; V: TRBV4-1; J: TRBJ1-2; D: TRBD1
DNA: TGTGCCAGCTCCCCCTATCAACCGGGACAGGGGCATCAGCCCCAGCATTTT; CDR3: CASSPYQPGQGHQPQHF; size: .; V: TRBV18; J: TRBJ1-5; D: TRBD1
DNA: TGTGCCAGCAGCTTTGACAGCTATGCAACTAATGAAAAACTGTTTTTT; CDR3: CASSFDSYATNEKLFF; size: .; V: TRBV7-9; J: TRBJ1-4; D: .
DNA: TGTGCCAGCAGCCAAGTAGGGGGCGGCACAGATACGCAGTATTTT; CDR3: CASSQVGGGTDTQYF; size: .; V: TRBV14; J: TRBJ2-3; D: TRBD1
DNA: TGTGCCAGCAGCTTACCGGAGGGATACAATGAGCAGTTCTTC; CDR3: CASSLPEGYNEQFF; size: .; V: TRBV7-9; J: TRBJ2-1; D: .
DNA: TGTGCCAGCAGCGTCGGACAGGGAATTAATTCACCCCTCCACTTT; CDR3: CASSVGQGINSPLHF; size: .; V: TRBV9; J: TRBJ1-6; D: TRBD1
DNA: TGTGCCAGCAGCCATCCGGGACACACCTCTGGGGCCAACGTCCTGACTTTC; CDR3: CASSHPGHTSGANVLTF; size: .; V: TRBV7-9; J: TRBJ2-6; D: .
DNA: TGTGCCAGCAGCTTCGGGACTAGCGGTAACACCGGGGAGCTGTTTTTT; CDR3: CASSFGTSGNTGELFF; size: .; V: TRBV5-4; J: TRBJ2-2; D: TRBD2
DNA: TGTGCCTGGACCACGGGGACAGCTACCTACGAGCAGTACTTC; CDR3: CAWTTGTATYEQYF; size: .; V: TRBV30; J: TRBJ2-7; D: TRBD1
DNA: TGTGCCAGCAGCCGACCGGACAGGGCAGGTGGCTACACCTTC; CDR3: CASSRPDRAGGYTF; size: .; V: TRBV3-1/TRBV3-2; J: TRBJ1-2; D: TRBD1
DNA: TGCGCCAGCAGCTTGGGTAACATTGGAGCTTTCTTT; CDR3: CASSLGNIGAFF; size: .; V: TRBV5-1; J: TRBJ1-1; D: .
DNA: TGCAGCGTTGTGACGGGGAGCTCCTACAATGAGCAGTTCTTC; CDR3: CSVVTGSSYNEQFF; size: .; V: TRBV29-1; J: TRBJ2-1; D: .
DNA: TGTGCCAGCAGCTACGTTTCCAGGGCCACTGAAGCTTTCTTT; CDR3: CASSYVSRATEAFF; size: .; V: TRBV5-5; J: TRBJ1-1; D: .
DNA: TGTGCCAGCAGCTTAGCGGGAGGTACCCACGAGCAGTACTTC; CDR3: CASSLAGGTHEQYF; size: .; V: TRBV5-4; J: TRBJ2-7; D: TRBD2
DNA: TGTGCCACAGGGGACCCCCCAGAGCAGTACTTC; CDR3: CATGDPPEQYF; size: .; V: TRBV19; J: TRBJ2-7; D: .